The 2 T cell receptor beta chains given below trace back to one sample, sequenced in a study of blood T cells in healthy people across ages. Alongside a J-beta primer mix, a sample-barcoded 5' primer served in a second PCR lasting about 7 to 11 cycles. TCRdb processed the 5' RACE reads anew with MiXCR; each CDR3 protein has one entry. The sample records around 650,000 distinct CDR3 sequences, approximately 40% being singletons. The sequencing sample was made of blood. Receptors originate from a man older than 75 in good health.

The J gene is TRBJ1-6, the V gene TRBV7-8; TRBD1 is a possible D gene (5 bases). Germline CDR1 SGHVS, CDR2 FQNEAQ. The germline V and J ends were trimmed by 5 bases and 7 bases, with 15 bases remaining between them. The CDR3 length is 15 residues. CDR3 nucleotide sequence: TGTGCCAGCAGCCCCGTTATTAGGGGCAATTCACCCCTCCACTTT. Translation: CASSPVIRGNSPLHF.

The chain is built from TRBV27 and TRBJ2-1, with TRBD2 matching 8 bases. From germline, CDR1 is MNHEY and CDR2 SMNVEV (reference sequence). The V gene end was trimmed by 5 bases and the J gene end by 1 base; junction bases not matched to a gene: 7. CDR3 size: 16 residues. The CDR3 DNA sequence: TGTGCCAGCAGTCCCAAAGCGGGAGTGTCCTACAATGAGCAGTTCTTC. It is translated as CASSPKAGVSYNEQFF.